This TCR beta chain was recovered during a study of graft-versus-host responses after intestinal transplantation. TCRdb's copy holds only in-frame clones and misses some; the assay was immunoSEQ multiplex PCR. Among 99,000 or so clones listed, 87% were seen once. In regard to this clone: Antigen specificity is unknown.

The CDR3 has 16 residues. Germline assignment: CDR1 MNHEY and CDR2 SVGAGI. The trim removed 4 bases at V and 2 bases at J, leaving 6 bases unmatched. The sequence came from a human donor who received an intestinal transplant. The source was unstimulated CD4+ T cells sorted from spleen or lymph node cells, collected before intestinal transplant. The rearrangement joins TRBV6-5 to TRBJ1-5; 9 nucleotides align to TRBD1. CDR3 nucleotide sequence: TGTGCCAGCAGTTCCACAGGGGGCATAGGCAATCAGCCCCAGCATTTT. Translation: CASSSTGGIGNQPQHF.